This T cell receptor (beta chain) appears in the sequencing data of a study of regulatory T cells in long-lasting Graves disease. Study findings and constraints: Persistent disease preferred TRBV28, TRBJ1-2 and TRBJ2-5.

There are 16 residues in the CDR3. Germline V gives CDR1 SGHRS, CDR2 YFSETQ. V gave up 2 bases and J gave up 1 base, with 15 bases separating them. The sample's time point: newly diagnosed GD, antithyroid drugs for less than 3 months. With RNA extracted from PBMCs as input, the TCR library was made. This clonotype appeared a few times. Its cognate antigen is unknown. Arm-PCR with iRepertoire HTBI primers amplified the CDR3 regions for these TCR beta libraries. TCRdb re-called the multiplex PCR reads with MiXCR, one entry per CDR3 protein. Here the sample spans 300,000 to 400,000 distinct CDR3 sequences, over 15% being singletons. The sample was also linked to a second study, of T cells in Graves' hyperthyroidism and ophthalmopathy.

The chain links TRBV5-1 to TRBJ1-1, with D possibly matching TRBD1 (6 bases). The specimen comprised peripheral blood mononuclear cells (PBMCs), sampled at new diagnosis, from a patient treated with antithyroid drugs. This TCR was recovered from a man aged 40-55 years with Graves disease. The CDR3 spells CASSFGRGGRNTEAFF. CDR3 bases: TGCGCCAGCAGCTTCGGGAGAGGGGGTCGGAACACTGAAGCTTTCTTT.